What follows are 9 T cell receptor beta chains derived from one specimen sequenced in a study of long-term antiretroviral therapy in people with HIV (dated by TCRdb to between 2021 and 2022). The immunoSEQ hsTCRB v3.0 assay was used at survey level resolution to sequence the TRB variable region. The clones in this table, taken by TCRdb from immuneACCESS, are in-frame only. Not every clone is retained; where verified, under half of the shortfall comes from an unresolved V gene, and the cause of the rest is unknown. The sample yields tens of thousands of clones; over 60% were counted once. The ten largest account for 7.1% of the sample. Here the sequenced sample was unsorted PBMCs, taken 2 years after starting antiretroviral therapy. These TCRs come from a woman aged 45-59 years with HIV.

V is TRBV11-2 and J is TRBJ2-7; tentatively, D is TRBD2 (6 bases). The V end lost 2 bases, the J end lost 6 bases, and 8 bases lay between the germline ends. The V gene's germline CDR1 is SGHAT and CDR2 FQNNGV. The CDR3 consists of 12 residues. The CDR3 here is CASSLMGGEQYV. CDR3 nucleotide sequence: TGTGCCAGCAGCTTAATGGGGGGCGAGCAGTACGTC.

Here the CDR3 DNA reads TGTGCCAGTAGTTCCAGAGGACAGGGGGCTAACACTGAAGCTTTCTTT. Protein: CASSSRGQGANTEAFF. The chain links TRBV19 to TRBJ1-1, with TRBD1 matching 11 bases. The CDR3 is 16 amino acids. V lost 5 bases and J lost 2; bases outside the gene matches: 7. The germline V gene encodes CDR1 LNHDA and CDR2 SQIVND (reference sequence).

The gene calls are TRBV6-4 and TRBJ1-1, with D perhaps TRBD1 (6 bases). V shed 2 bases and J shed 1 base, with 14 bases lying between them. There are 16 residues in the CDR3. CDR1 is MRHNA and CDR2 is SNTAGT in the germline V gene. The CDR3 reads CASSDGIGGKNTEAFF. The CDR3 region has the DNA TGTGCCAGCAGTGACGGTATCGGGGGCAAGAACACTGAAGCTTTCTTT.

The chain carries TRBV27 and TRBJ2-7, with D perhaps TRBD1 (5 bases). Trimming removed 4 bases at V and 2 bases at J, with 21 bases between. This CDR3 has 17 residues. CDR1 is MNHEY, CDR2 SMNVEV, per germline (reference sequence). CDR3 loop: CASSSLEQGLKPYEQYF. As DNA, the CDR3 is TGTGCCAGCAGTTCACTTGAGCAGGGTCTTAAGCCCTACGAGCAGTACTTC.

The chain joins TRBV6-5 to TRBJ2-7; 7 bases match TRBD1. V lost 2 bases and J lost 2; bases outside the gene matches: 6. The CDR3 loop spans 15 amino acids. Germline lookup yields CDR1 MNHEY and CDR2 SVGAGI. CDR3 residues: CASSYRVQGAYEQYF. For the CDR3, the DNA is TGTGCCAGCAGTTACCGAGTCCAGGGGGCCTACGAGCAGTACTTC.

J is TRBJ1-5 and V is TRBV27, with 7 bases matching TRBD1. The CDR3 extends over 15 amino acids. Germline CDR1 is MNHEY and CDR2 is SMNVEV (reference sequence). Trimming took 3 bases from V and 4 from J; bases not matched to a gene: 6. The CDR3 sequence is CASSLTGPGNQPQHF. CDR3 DNA sequence: TGTGCCAGCAGTTTGACAGGGCCCGGGAATCAGCCCCAGCATTTT.

V gene TRBV6-1 combines with J gene TRBJ2-7; 7 positions match TRBD1. Losses at the gene ends were 3 bases for V and 2 bases for J; bases not matched to a gene: 10. CDR3 length equals 16 residues. Germline lookup yields CDR1 MNHNS and CDR2 SASEGT. The CDR3 nucleotides read TGTGCCAGCAGTGACCTTTGGGCAGGGGGTACCTACGAGCAGTACGTC. This sequence encodes CASSDLWAGGTYEQYV.

The J gene is TRBJ1-1, the V gene TRBV5-1; tentative D call: TRBD1 (5 bases). The CDR3 contains 13 residues. CDR1 and CDR2 (germline): SGHRS, YFSETQ. Trimming took 4 bases from V and 4 from J, leaving 11 bases between them. DNA of the CDR3: TGCGCCAGCAGCCCCGGGGCCGGCACTGAAGCTTTCTTT. This sequence encodes CASSPGAGTEAFF.

The chain is built from TRBV7-9 and TRBJ2-2, with D maybe TRBD2 (7 bases). The CDR3 has 17 amino acids. Germline CDR1 and CDR2: SEHNR and FQNEAQ (reference sequence). Trimming pared 5 bases from V and 3 bases from J, leaving 19 bases between. The CDR3 here is CASSPLGGDIDTGELFF. For the CDR3, the DNA is TGTGCCAGCAGCCCTCTTGGGGGGGACATAGACACCGGGGAGCTGTTTTTT.